What follows are 4 T cell receptor beta chains derived from one specimen sequenced in a study of blood T cell repertoires in COVID-19. Repertoires were generated with immunoSEQ multiplex PCR, while TCRdb's copy carries only in-frame clones and drops some. The sample yields around 250,000 clones, about four fifths seen once. The sample taken for sequencing was peripheral blood. Receptor source: a man aged 40-55 years with active or convalescent COVID-19.

The chain links TRBV5-3 to TRBJ1-4; 10 nucleotides agree with TRBD1. TRBV5-3 is an ORF for which the function is uncertain. The CDR3 covers 18 residues. J gave up 10 bases and V 1 base, and 16 bases lay outside the gene matches. The CDR3 here is CARSLFVGQGGELGKLFF. The CDR3, as DNA: TGTGCCAGAAGCTTGTTCGTAGGACAGGGGGGAGAACTTGGAAAACTGTTTTTT.

This clone appeared a single time. V gene TRBV6-1 combines with J gene TRBJ1-5, with D possibly matching TRBD1 (5 bases). Trimming removed 4 bases from V and 0 bases from J, with 13 bases in between. The length of the CDR3 is 16 residues. Germline lookup yields CDR1 MNHNS and CDR2 SASEGT. As DNA, the CDR3 is TGTGCCAGCAGTGCCGGGGGGACTTATAGCAATCAGCCCCAGCATTTT. It specifies CASSAGGTYSNQPQHF.

The chain has TRBV30 and TRBJ2-2, with unresolved D. The CDR3 contains 14 residues. V lost 3 bases to trimming and J lost 4 bases, with 12 bases between them. Germline V gene data show CDR1 as GTSNPN and CDR2 as SVGIG (reference sequence). CDR3 in DNA: TGTGCCTGGAGGACCAGGTTGGGCACCGGGGAGCTGTTTTTT. It is translated as CAWRTRLGTGELFF. Together with reference TRBV30 and TRBJ2-2, the CDR3 gives the full variable domain: SQTIHQWPATLVQPVGSPLSLECTVEGTSNPNLYWYRQAAGRGLQLLFYSVGIGQISSEVPQNLSASRPQDRQFILSSKKLLLSDSGFYLCAWRTRLGTGELFFGEGSRLTVL.

The chain links TRBV5-6 to TRBJ1-3, with 9 bases aligning to TRBD1. The germline CDR1 and CDR2 sequences are SGHDT and YYEEEE. There are 18 residues in the CDR3. Unmatched junction bases numbered 11, after V lost 4 bases and J lost 0 bases. CDR3 sequence reads: CASSPQLGQGTSGNTIYF. The CDR3 DNA is TGTGCCAGCAGCCCCCAGCTCGGACAGGGGACCTCTGGAAACACCATATATTTT.